This is a list of T cell receptor beta chains from one sample in a study of T cells in Graves' hyperthyroidism and ophthalmopathy. One entry per CDR3 protein, called by TCRdb with MiXCR from the multiplex PCR reads. Of 20,000 to 30,000 distinct CDR3 sequences detected, around 47% appear once; the ten largest clones hold about 26%. Specimen: blood. The receptors shown here come from a woman aged 40 to 49 with Graves' hyperthyroidism that later progressed to Graves' ophthalmopathy. The CDR3 runs from the conserved cysteine through the conserved F or W. The D gene is left open where the match is weak. Size is omitted from some rows. Given values are once, few, many or a class for expanded clones.

>TRBV5-6|TRBJ2-5|TRBD1|many
CASSLGPGGRLETQYF
TGTGCCAGCAGCTTGGGTCCAGGGGGCCGCCTAGAGACCCAGTACTTC
>TRBV5-1|TRBJ2-7|.|many
CASSLGGSESYEQYF
TGCGCCAGCAGCTTGGGTGGGAGCGAGTCCTACGAGCAGTACTTC
>TRBV7-9|TRBJ2-6|.|.
CASSPMRDSHSGANVLTF
TGTGCCAGCAGCCCAATGCGGGACAGCCACTCTGGGGCCAACGTCCTGACTTTC
>TRBV5-1|TRBJ2-7|.|.
CASSSWLAEPYEQYF
TGCGCCAGCAGCTCCTGGTTAGCGGAGCCCTACGAGCAGTACTTC
>TRBV4-2|TRBJ2-7|TRBD2|.
CASSQTLAEAYEQYF
TGTGCCAGCAGCCAAACACTAGCGGAAGCCTACGAGCAGTACTTC
>TRBV6-5|TRBJ1-2|TRBD1|few
CASRSQGAGGYTF
TGTGCCAGCAGGTCTCAGGGGGCAGGTGGCTACACCTTC
>TRBV20-1|TRBJ2-3|TRBD1|.
CSATAGQDSTDTQYF
TGCAGTGCTACGGCCGGACAGGATAGCACAGATACGCAGTATTTT
>TRBV20-1|TRBJ2-3|.|.
CSASTLGSTSTDTQYF
TGCAGTGCCTCTACCCTAGGATCAACTAGCACAGATACGCAGTATTTT
>TRBV7-9|TRBJ2-7|.|.
CASSLGRDGGQYF
TGTGCCAGCAGCTTAGGGAGGGATGGCGGGCAGTACTTC
>TRBV2|TRBJ1-1|.|.
CASSADSTITEAFF
TGTGCCAGCAGTGCAGACAGTACAATCACTGAAGCTTTCTTT
>TRBV7-9|TRBJ2-3|TRBD2|.
CASSFGTSGYSTDTQYF
TGTGCCAGCAGCTTCGGGACTAGCGGCTATAGCACAGATACGCAGTATTTT